A single T cell receptor beta chain is shown here with its context. Antigen specificity is unknown. Here immunoSEQ multiplex PCR was the method, and the copy in TCRdb shows in-frame clones only, minus some. The sample includes approximately 100,000 clones, approximately 89% of them seen just once. This record belongs to a study of T cell responses to AZD1222 COVID-19 vaccine. Study-level information: It was second doses at about 4 or about 12 weeks that were pooled.

Findings and limits, study-wide: Repertoire samples came only from after the peak T cell response. Females outnumbered males among donors, who were mostly white British; clonal diversity was possibly underestimated. The CD4 TCRs associated with vaccination extended across spike and predominated at 160-218 and 743-854.

Germline V gene sequence: CDR1 SEHNR, CDR2 FQNEAQ (reference sequence). V lost 2 bases, J lost 8 bases, and 7 bases lay in between. The length of the CDR3 is 12 residues. The sequences come from peripheral blood, collected on day 0 of AZD1222 vaccination. This receptor was identified in an adult in good health. V usage is TRBV7-9 and J usage is TRBJ2-1, with unresolved D. Here the CDR3 DNA reads TGTGCCAGCAGCTTAACGCCCTATGAGCAGTTCTTC. Residues: CASSLTPYEQFF.